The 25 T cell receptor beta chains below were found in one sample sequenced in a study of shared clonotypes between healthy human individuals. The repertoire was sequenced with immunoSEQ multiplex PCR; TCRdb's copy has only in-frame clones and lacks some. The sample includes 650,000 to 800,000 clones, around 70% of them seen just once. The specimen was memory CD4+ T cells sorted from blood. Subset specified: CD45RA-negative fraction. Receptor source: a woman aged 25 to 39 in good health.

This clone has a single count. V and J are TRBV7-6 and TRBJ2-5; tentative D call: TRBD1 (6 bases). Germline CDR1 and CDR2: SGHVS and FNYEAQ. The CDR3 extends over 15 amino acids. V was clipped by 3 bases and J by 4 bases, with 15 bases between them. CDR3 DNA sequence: TGTGCCAGCAGCTTTGAGACAGGAGGTTCAGAGACCCAGTACTTC. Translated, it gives CASSFETGGSETQYF.

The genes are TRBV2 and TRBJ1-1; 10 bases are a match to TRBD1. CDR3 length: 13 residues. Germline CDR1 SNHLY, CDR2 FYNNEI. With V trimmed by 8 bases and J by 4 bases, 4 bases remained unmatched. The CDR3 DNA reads TGTGCCAGCCGACAGGGGGCCGGCACTGAAGCTTTCTTT. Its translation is CASRQGAGTEAFF.

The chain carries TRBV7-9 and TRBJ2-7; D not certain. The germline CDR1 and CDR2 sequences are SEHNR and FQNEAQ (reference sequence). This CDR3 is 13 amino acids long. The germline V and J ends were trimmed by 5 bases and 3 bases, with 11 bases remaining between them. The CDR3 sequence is CASSPGPGYEQYF. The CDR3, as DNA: TGTGCCAGCAGCCCAGGACCTGGCTACGAGCAGTACTTC.

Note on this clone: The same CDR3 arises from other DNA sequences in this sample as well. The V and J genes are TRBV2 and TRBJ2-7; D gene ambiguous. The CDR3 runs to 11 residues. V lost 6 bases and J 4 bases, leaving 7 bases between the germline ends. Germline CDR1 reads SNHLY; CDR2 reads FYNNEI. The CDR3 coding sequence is TGTGCCAGCAGATGGGGTTACGAGCAGTACTTC. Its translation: CASRWGYEQYF.

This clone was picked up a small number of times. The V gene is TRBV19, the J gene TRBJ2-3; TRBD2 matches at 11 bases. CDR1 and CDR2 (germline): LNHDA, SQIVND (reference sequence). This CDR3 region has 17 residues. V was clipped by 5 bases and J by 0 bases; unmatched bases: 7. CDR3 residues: CASSSPGTSGSTDTQYF. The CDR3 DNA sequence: TGTGCCAGTAGTTCCCCTGGGACTAGCGGTAGCACAGATACGCAGTATTTT.

The CDR3 sequence is CASKTLAGGNYNEQFF. CDR3 coding DNA: TGTGCCAGCAAAACGTTAGCGGGAGGAAACTACAATGAGCAGTTCTTC. The rearrangement joins TRBV2 to TRBJ2-1, with 10 positions matching TRBD2. Trimming at V came to 7 bases and at J to 3 bases, leaving 9 bases not matched to a gene. The CDR3 covers 16 residues. CDR1 is SNHLY and CDR2 is FYNNEI in the germline V gene.

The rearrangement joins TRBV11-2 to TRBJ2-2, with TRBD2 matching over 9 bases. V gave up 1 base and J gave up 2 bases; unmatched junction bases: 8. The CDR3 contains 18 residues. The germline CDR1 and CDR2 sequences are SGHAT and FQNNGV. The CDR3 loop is CASSLVSRLAENTGELFF. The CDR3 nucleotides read TGTGCCAGCAGCTTAGTGTCGAGACTAGCGGAAAACACCGGGGAGCTGTTTTTT.

In DNA, the CDR3 is TGTGCCAGCAGCCGACGGGGTAGCGGGAGGGTCTCCTACGAGCAGTACTTC. The encoded protein is CASSRRGSGRVSYEQYF. The chain combines TRBV5-4 with TRBJ2-7; 11 bases agree with TRBD2. V was clipped by 4 bases and J by 0 bases; unmatched bases: 9. The CDR3 has 17 amino acids. Germline CDR1 reads SGHNT; CDR2 reads YYREEE (reference sequence).

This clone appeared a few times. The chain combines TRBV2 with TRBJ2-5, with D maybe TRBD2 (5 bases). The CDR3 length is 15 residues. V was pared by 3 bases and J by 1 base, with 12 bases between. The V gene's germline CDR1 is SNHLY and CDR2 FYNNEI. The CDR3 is CASSEFSAIQETQYF. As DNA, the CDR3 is TGTGCCAGCAGTGAGTTTAGCGCGATCCAAGAGACCCAGTACTTC.

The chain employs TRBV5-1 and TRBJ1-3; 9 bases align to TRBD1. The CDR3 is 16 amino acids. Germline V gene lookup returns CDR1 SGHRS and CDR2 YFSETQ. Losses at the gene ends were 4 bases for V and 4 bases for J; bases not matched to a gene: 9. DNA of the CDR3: TGCGCCAGCAGCCGAAATCGGGACAGGGCGGGAAACACCATATATTTT. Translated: CASSRNRDRAGNTIYF.

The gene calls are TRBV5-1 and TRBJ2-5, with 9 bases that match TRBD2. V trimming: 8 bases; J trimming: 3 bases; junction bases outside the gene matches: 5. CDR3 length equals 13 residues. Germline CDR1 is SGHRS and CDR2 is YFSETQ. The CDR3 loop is CASQTSGEETQYF. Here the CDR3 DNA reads TGCGCCAGTCAGACTAGCGGAGAAGAGACCCAGTACTTC.

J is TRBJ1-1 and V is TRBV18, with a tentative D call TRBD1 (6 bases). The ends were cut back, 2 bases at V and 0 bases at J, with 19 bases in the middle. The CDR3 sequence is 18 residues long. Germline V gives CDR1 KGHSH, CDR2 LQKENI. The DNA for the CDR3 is TGTGCCAGCTCACCATTAAGCTCTGGGGGCCCCTTGAACACTGAAGCTTTCTTT. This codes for CASSPLSSGGPLNTEAFF.

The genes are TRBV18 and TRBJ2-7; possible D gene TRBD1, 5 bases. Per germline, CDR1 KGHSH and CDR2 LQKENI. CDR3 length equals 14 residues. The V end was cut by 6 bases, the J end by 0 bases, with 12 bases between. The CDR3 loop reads CASSADSRSYEQYF. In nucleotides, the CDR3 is TGTGCCAGCTCGGCCGACAGCCGCTCCTACGAGCAGTACTTC.

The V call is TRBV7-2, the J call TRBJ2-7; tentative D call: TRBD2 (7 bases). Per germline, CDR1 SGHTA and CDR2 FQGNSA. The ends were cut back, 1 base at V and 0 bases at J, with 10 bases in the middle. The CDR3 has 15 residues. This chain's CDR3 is CASSLGGGHSYEQYF. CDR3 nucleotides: TGTGCCAGCAGCTTAGGGGGGGGACACTCCTACGAGCAGTACTTC. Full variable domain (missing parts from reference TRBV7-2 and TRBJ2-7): GAGVSQSPSNKVTEKGKDVELRCDPISGHTALYWYRQSLGQGLEFLIYFQGNSAPDKSGLPSDRFSAERTGGSVSTLTIQRTQQEDSAVYLCASSLGGGHSYEQYFGPGTRLTVT.

CDR3 protein: CASGQGGKNTGELFF. The CDR3, as DNA: TGTGCCAGCGGGCAGGGGGGTAAGAACACCGGGGAGCTGTTTTTT. The chain combines TRBV28 with TRBJ2-2; D is possibly TRBD1 (7 bases). This CDR3 contains 15 residues. Trimming shortened V by 8 bases and J by 1 base, and 14 bases separated the two germline ends. The germline V gene encodes CDR1 MDHEN and CDR2 SYDVKM.

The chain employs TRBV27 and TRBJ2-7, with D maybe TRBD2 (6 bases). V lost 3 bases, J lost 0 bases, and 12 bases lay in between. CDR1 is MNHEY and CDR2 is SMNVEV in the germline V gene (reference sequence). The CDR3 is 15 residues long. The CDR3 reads CASSFRRDRSYEQYF. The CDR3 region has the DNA TGTGCCAGCAGTTTCAGGAGGGACCGCTCCTACGAGCAGTACTTC.

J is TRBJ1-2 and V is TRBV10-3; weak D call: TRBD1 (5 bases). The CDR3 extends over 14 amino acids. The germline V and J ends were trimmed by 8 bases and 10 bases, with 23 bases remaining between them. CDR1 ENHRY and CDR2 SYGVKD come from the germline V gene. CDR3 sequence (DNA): TGTGCCATCGCTTCAGTGGACCGACGGGGGGACTACACCTTC. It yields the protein CAIASVDRRGDYTF.

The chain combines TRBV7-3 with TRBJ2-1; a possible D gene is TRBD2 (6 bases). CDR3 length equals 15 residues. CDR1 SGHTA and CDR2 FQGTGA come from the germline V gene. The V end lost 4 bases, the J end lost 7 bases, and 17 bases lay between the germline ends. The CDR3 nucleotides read TGTGCCAGCAGCTCCCAGCGGGCCTCCCAGAATGAGCAGTTCTTC. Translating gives CASSSQRASQNEQFF.

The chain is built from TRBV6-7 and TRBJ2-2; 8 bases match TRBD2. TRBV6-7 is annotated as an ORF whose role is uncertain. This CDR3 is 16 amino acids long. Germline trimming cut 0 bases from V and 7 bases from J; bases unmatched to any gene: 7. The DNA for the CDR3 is TGTGCCAGCAGTTACTCGTCCGGGAGGGCCATCGGGGAGCTGTTTTTT. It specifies CASSYSSGRAIGELFF.

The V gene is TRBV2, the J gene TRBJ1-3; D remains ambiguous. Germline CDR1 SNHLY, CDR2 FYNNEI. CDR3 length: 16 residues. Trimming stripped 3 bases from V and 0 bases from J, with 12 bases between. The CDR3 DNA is TGTGCCAGCAGTGACCAGATCGTCGTCTCTGGAAACACCATATATTTT. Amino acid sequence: CASSDQIVVSGNTIYF.

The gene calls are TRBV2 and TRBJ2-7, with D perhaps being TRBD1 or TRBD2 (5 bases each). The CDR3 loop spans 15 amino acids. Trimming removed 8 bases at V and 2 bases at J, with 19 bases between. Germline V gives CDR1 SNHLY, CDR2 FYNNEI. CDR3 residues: CASRKNPGTAYEQYF. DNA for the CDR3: TGTGCCAGCCGCAAAAACCCCGGGACGGCCTACGAGCAGTACTTC.

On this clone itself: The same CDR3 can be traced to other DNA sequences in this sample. The CDR3 coding sequence is TGTGCCAGCAGCTTATCGAGCGGCCTATACAATGAGCAGTTCTTC. Residues: CASSLSSGLYNEQFF. The V call is TRBV11-2, the J call TRBJ2-1, with D perhaps matching TRBD2 (5 bases). Germline V gene sequence: CDR1 SGHAT, CDR2 FQNNGV. CDR3 size: 15 residues. Trimming pared 2 bases from V and 4 bases from J, leaving 12 bases between.

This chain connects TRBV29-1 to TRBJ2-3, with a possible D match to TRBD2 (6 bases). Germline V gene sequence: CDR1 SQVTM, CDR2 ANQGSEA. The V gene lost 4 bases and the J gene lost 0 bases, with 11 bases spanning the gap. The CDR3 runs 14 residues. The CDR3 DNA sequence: TGCAGCGTTGCCAGGCTAGCGAGCACAGATACGCAGTATTTT. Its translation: CSVARLASTDTQYF.

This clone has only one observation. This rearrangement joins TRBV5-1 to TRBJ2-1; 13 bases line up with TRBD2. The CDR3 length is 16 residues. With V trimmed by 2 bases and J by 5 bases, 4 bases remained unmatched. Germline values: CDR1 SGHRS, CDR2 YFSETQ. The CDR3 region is CASSLLAGGPNNEQFF. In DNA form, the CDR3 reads TGCGCCAGCAGCTTACTAGCGGGAGGGCCCAACAATGAGCAGTTCTTC.

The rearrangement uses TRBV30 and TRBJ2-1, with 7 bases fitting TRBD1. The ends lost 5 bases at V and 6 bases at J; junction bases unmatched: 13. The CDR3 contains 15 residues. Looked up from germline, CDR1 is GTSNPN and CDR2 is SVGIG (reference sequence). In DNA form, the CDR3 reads TGTGCCTGGTCCAGGGGGAAGATTAGGGGCAATGAGCAGTTCTTC. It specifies CAWSRGKIRGNEQFF.